Sequencing of this TCR beta chain was carried out in a study of technical replicates of blood from a few donors (dated by TCRdb to between 2016 and 2019). V is reduced by 6 bases and J by 4 bases, leaving a spacing of 15 bases between them. The germline V gene yields SNHLY for CDR1 and FYNNEI for CDR2. CDR3 length: 14 amino acids, cysteine to phenylalanine. The entry retains the CDR3 DNA only, 42 bases that are in frame from base 1. As to this clone: The target of this receptor is not known. Base qualities were left out, and no much larger clone turns up one base away.

The library was generated by the immunoSEQ multiplex PCR assay. TCRdb limited this immuneACCESS table to in-frame rearrangements with V and J called. A share of clones is missing; checked studies link under half to unresolved V genes, and the rest is unexplained. Present in this sample are 55,000 to 80,000 clones, roughly 98% of which were seen just once. The ten largest make up approximately 0.17% of the sample. This clonotype was sampled from a human donor in good health. The V gene is TRBV2 and the J gene is TRBJ2-5, with TRBD1 tentatively as D gene (6 bases match). The material sequenced was T cells isolated from PBMCs. The CDR3 has the sequence CASSTGRGGETQYF. Here is the DNA: TGTGCCAGCAGCACAGGGAGAGGCGGAGAGACCCAGTACTTC.